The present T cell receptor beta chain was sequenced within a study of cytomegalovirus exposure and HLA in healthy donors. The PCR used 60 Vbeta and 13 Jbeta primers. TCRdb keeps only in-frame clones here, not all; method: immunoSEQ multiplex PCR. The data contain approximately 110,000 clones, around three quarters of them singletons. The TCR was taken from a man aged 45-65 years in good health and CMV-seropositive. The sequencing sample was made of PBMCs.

The CDR3 sequence is CASSISATGSPLKAFF. The CDR3 DNA sequence: TGTGCCAGTAGTATCTCTGCCACAGGGTCCCCCCTGAAAGCTTTCTTT. The chain uses TRBV19 and TRBJ1-1; D is possibly TRBD1 (6 bases). Trimming removed 3 bases at V and 9 bases at J, with 23 bases between. The CDR3 totals 16 residues. Germline V gene lookup returns CDR1 LNHDA and CDR2 SQIVND (reference sequence).